Below are 8 T cell receptor beta chains sequenced from a single sample in a study of CD8+ T cells in alopecia areata. Treatment defined: oral pan-JAK inhibitor, 5-10 mg twice daily. TCR sequencing used cDNA made by reverse transcription of extracted RNA. The method was immunoSEQ multiplex PCR; TCRdb's version includes in-frame clones alone and lacks a portion of them. The profile covers about 200,000 clones, with 45% to 75% appearing a single time and 3% to 4% taken by the ten largest. Sequencing was performed on CD4+ T cells sorted from blood, taken at week 4, from a patient treated with tofacitinib. These receptors originate from a human donor with alopecia areata.

This rearrangement joins TRBV29-1 to TRBJ2-7; D gene uncertain. Per germline, CDR1 SQVTM and CDR2 ANQGSEA. Trimming removed 0 bases from V and 5 bases from J, with 11 bases in between. CDR3 length: 13 amino acids. CDR3 bases: TGCAGCGTTGAAGATTACGGGTTCCACGAGCAGTACTTC. Amino acids: CSVEDYGFHEQYF.

This rearrangement joins TRBV5-6 to TRBJ2-2, with D perhaps matching TRBD2 (5 bases). This CDR3 is built from 16 residues. V was shortened by 2 bases and J by 6 bases, with 17 bases between the two germline ends. Germline V gene sequence: CDR1 SGHDT, CDR2 YYEEEE. Written as DNA, the CDR3 is TGTGCCAGCAGCTTAATGACTACTCGATCGGCCGGGGAGCTGTTTTTT. Its translation: CASSLMTTRSAGELFF.

This clone has only a few counts. The chain has TRBV11-2 and TRBJ2-1; tentatively, D is TRBD1 (6 bases). The CDR3 runs to 16 residues. Deletions cut 5 bases from V and 5 bases from J, with 19 bases between. Per the germline V gene, CDR1 is SGHAT and CDR2 is FQNNGV. Here the CDR3 DNA reads TGTGCCAGCAGCCTTATTAGGGGGAAAAAGGACAATGAGCAGTTCTTC. The encoded protein is CASSLIRGKKDNEQFF.

The rearrangement links TRBV25-1 to TRBJ2-3; possibly TRBD1 or TRBD2 for D (5 bases each). CDR1 and CDR2 (germline): MGHDK, SYGVNS. The CDR3 covers 14 residues. V dropped 5 bases and J dropped 2 bases, with 11 bases sitting between them. The CDR3 DNA follows: TGTGCCAGCAGTTTACCGGGACCCACAGATACGCAGTATTTT. Translation gives CASSLPGPTDTQYF.

The rearrangement uses TRBV5-1 and TRBJ2-5; a weak D match, TRBD2 (6 bases). The CDR3 length is 16 residues. The V end lost 2 bases, the J end lost 1 base, and 15 bases lay between the germline ends. The V gene's germline CDR1 is SGHRS and CDR2 YFSETQ. The CDR3 spells CASSFGARGGQETQYF. The CDR3, as DNA: TGCGCCAGCAGCTTCGGAGCGCGGGGAGGCCAAGAGACCCAGTACTTC.

This clone showed up just once. This chain joins TRBV5-1 and TRBJ2-1; 10 nucleotides match TRBD1. The CDR3 runs 15 residues. With V trimmed by 4 bases and J by 3 bases, 4 bases remained unmatched. CDR1 is SGHRS and CDR2 is YFSETQ in the germline V gene. Written as DNA, the CDR3 is TGCGCCAGCAGCCGGGGACAGGGGCTCTACAATGAGCAGTTCTTC. The encoded protein is CASSRGQGLYNEQFF.

The gene calls are TRBV30 and TRBJ1-1, with D perhaps TRBD1 (6 bases). This CDR3 region has 13 residues. The V and J ends lost 8 bases and 4 bases respectively, with 17 bases between them. The germline V gene has CDR1 GTSNPN and CDR2 SVGIG (reference sequence). CDR3 sequence reads: CALSGGPATEAFF. CDR3 DNA: TGTGCCCTGTCCGGGGGGCCCGCCACTGAAGCTTTCTTT.

CDR3 in DNA: TGTGCCTGGAGTACAGGGGTAAAGGATGGCTACACCTTC. The encoded protein is CAWSTGVKDGYTF. The chain carries TRBV30 and TRBJ1-2; 7 bases match TRBD1. This CDR3 contains 13 residues. V trimming: 2 bases; J trimming: 6 bases; junction bases outside the gene matches: 6. Germline assignment: CDR1 GTSNPN and CDR2 SVGIG (reference sequence).